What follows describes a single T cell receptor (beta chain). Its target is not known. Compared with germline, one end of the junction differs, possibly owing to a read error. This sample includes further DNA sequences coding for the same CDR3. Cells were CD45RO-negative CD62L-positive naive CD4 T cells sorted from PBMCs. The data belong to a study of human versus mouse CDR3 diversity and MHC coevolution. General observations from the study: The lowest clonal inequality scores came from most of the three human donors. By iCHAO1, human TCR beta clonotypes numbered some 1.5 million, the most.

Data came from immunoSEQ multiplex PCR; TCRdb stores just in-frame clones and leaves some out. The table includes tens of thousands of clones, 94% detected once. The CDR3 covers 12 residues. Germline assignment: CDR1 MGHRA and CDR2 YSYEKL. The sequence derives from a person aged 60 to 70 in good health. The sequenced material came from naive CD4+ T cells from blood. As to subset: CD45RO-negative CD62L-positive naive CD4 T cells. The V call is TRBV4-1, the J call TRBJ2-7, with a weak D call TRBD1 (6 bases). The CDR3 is CASSLQGSEQYF. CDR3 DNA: TGTGCCAGCAGCTTACAGGGAAGCGAGCAGTACTTC.